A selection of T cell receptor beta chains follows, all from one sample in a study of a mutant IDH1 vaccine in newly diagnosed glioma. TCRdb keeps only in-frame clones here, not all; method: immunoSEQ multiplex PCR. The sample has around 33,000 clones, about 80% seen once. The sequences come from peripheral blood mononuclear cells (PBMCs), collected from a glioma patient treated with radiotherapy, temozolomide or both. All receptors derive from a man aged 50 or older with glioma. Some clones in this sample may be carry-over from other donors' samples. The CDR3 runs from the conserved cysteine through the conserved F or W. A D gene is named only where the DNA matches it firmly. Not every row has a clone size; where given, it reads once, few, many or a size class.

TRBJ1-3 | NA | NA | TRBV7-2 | TGTGCCAGCTCTCGGGGCAATCAGGCTGGAAACACCATATATTTT | CASSRGNQAGNTIYF
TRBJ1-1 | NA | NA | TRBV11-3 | TGTGCCAGCAGCTTTCCCCCTTCTCCAGCTTTCTTT | CASSFPPSPAFF
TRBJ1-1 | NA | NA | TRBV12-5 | TGTGCTAGTGGTCCATACAGGGTAGGGAACACTGAAGCTTTCTTT | CASGPYRVGNTEAFF
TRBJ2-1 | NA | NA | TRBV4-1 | TGCGCCAGCAGCCAAAGGTCTCTCGGTGAGCAGTTCTTC | CASSQRSLGEQFF
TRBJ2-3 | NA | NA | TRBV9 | TGTGCCAGCAGCGTAGGGTACAGCACAGATACGCAGTATTTT | CASSVGYSTDTQYF
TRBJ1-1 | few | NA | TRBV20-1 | TGCAGTGCTAGGGGAGGAATTGGGGCTTTCTTT | CSARGGIGAFF
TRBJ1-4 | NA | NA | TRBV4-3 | TGCGCCAGCAGCCAAGATCTAACGGGCGGAGTAAATGAAAAACTGTTTTTT | CASSQDLTGGVNEKLFF
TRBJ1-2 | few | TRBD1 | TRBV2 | TGTGCCAGCAGCGTGAGACAGGGTTCCTCCTATGGCTACACCTTC | CASSVRQGSSYGYTF
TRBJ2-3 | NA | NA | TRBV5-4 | TGTGCCAGCAGCTTGCAGGCCGCAGATACGCAGTATTTT | CASSLQAADTQYF
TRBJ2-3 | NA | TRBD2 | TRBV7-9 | TGTGCCAGCAGCTTAGTGGCTATTGAGCGGGAGTACACAGATACGCAGTATTTT | CASSLVAIEREYTDTQYF
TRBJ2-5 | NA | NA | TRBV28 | TGTGCCAGCAGTACGACAGTACAAGAGACCCAGTACTTC | CASSTTVQETQYF
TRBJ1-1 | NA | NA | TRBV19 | TGTGCCAGTAGTACCCCGTACTTAACAGGAGACACTGAAGCTTTCTTT | CASSTPYLTGDTEAFF
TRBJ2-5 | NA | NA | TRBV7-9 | TGTGCCAGCAGCTCTCTGCGGGAGACCCAGTACTTC | CASSSLRETQYF
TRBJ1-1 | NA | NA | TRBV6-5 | TGTGCCAGCAGTTACTCTCCAGCTTTCTTT | CASSYSPAFF
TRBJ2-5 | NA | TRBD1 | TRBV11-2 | TGTGCCAGCAGCTCCCCGACAGGGGGGCAAGAGACCCAGTACTTC | CASSSPTGGQETQYF
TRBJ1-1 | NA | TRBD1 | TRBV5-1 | TGCGCCAGCACCTCGACCCCGACAGGGGCCCCCAGCAGGACTGAAGCTTTCTTT | CASTSTPTGAPSRTEAFF
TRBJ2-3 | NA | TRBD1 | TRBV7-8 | TGTGCCAGCAGCAGAGCCGGGACAGGGAGAACAGATACGCAGTATTTT | CASSRAGTGRTDTQYF
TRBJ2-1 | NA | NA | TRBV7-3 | TGTGCCAGCAGCTTAACCGGGTACAATGAGCAGTTCTTC | CASSLTGYNEQFF
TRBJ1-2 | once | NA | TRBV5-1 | TGCGCCAGCACCCCGAGGGGCGCTAACTATGGCTACACCTTC | CASTPRGANYGYTF
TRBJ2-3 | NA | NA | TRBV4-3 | TGCGCCAGCAGCCAAGGGGGGGGCACAGATACGCAGTATTTT | CASSQGGGTDTQYF
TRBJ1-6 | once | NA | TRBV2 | TGTGCCAGCAGTGATCCCGAGGGGGAATACTCCTATAATTCACCCCTCCACTTT | CASSDPEGEYSYNSPLHF
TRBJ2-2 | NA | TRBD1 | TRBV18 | TGTGCCAGCTCACCAAGGACAGGGATAAACACCGGGGAGCTGTTTTTT | CASSPRTGINTGELFF
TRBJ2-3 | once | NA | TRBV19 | TGTGCCAGTAGTGGACAGAACCACCCTAGCACAGATACGCAGTATTTT | CASSGQNHPSTDTQYF
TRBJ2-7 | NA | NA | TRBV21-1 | TGTGCCAGCGCTTTGCCGACCTACGAGCAGTACTTC | CASALPTYEQYF
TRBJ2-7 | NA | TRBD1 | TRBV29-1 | TGCAGCGTTGAAAAGGGACAGGGAGACGAGCAGTACTTC | CSVEKGQGDEQYF
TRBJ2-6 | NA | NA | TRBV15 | TGTGCCACCAGCAGAGCAGGAGTAGGGGCCAACGTCCTGACTTTC | CATSRAGVGANVLTF
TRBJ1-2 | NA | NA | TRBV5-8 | TGTGCCAGCAGCTTGGCCATCGGGGTGCGCGCTAACTATGGCTACACCTTC | CASSLAIGVRANYGYTF
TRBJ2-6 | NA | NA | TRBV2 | TGTGCCAGCAGTCAAGAAGGGGGGCATGGGGCCAACGTCCTGACTTTC | CASSQEGGHGANVLTF
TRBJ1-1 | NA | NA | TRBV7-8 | TGTGCCAGCAGCTTATCGGGTTGGACTGAAGCTTTCTTT | CASSLSGWTEAFF
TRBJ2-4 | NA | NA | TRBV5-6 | TGTGCCAGCAGCCCGGGGACCCAGACCGGGTCCATTCAGTACTTC | CASSPGTQTGSIQYF
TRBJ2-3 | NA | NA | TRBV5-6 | TGTGCCAGCAGCCCGCAGGGAGATACGCAGTATTTT | CASSPQGDTQYF
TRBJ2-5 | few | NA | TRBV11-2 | TGTGCCAGCACCAGGACCGAAGGCGGGATACAAGAGACCCAGTACTTC | CASTRTEGGIQETQYF
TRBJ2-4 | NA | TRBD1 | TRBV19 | TGTGCCAGTAGTAATGCAGGGGGTAAAAACATTCAGTACTTC | CASSNAGGKNIQYF
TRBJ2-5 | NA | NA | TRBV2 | TGTGCCAGCAGTGTGCCCGGGGAGGAGACCCAGTACTTC | CASSVPGEETQYF
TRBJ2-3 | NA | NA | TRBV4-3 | TGCGCCAGCAGCCAAGATTCCCCGCCAGGGGATACGCAGTATTTT | CASSQDSPPGDTQYF
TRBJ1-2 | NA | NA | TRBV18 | TGTGCCAGCTCACAGGATGCGGTGGTAGGCTACACCTTC | CASSQDAVVGYTF
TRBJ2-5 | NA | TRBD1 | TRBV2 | TGTGCCAGCAGGGAGACCGGGACAGTAGGGGAGACCCAGTACTTC | CASRETGTVGETQYF
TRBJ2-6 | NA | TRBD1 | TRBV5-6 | TGTGCCAGCATCCGGGACAGCCACAACGTCCTGACTTTC | CASIRDSHNVLTF
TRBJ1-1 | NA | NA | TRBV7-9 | TGTGCCAGCAGCTTAGTAGCAGAAGCTTTCTTT | CASSLVAEAFF
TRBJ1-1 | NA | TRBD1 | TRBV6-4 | TGTGCCAGCAGTTCAAGCAGGGGGCAAACGGAAGCTTTCTTT | CASSSSRGQTEAFF
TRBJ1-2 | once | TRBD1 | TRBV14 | TGTGCCAGCAGACAGACAGGGGAGCGGGGCTACACCTTC | CASRQTGERGYTF
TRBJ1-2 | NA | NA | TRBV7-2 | TGTGCCAGCAGCTTGGGGCGACGAACACCCTATGGCTACACCTTC | CASSLGRRTPYGYTF
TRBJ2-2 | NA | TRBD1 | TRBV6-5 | TGTGCCAGCAGCCTTCGGACAGGGGGCTACGGGGAGCTGTTTTTT | CASSLRTGGYGELFF